The rows below give T cell receptor beta chains drawn from one sample of a study of cytomegalovirus exposure and HLA in healthy donors. The repertoire was sequenced with immunoSEQ multiplex PCR; TCRdb's copy has only in-frame clones and lacks some. The sample includes roughly 120,000 clones. Sequenced sample: PBMCs. These TCRs come from a man younger than 45 in good health and CMV-seronegative. CDR3s include the opening cysteine and the closing phenylalanine or tryptophan. Fields, in order: CDR3 DNA, CDR3 protein, V gene, D gene, J gene. D genes are given only for firm matches.

CDR3nt: TGTGCCAGTAGTGCGGGACTAGCGGGAGTACCCGGGGAGCTGTTTTTT
CDR3aa: CASSAGLAGVPGELFF
v_gene: TRBV19
d_gene: TRBD2
j_gene: TRBJ2-2

CDR3nt: TGTGCCAGCAGAGATACTAGTTCACCGCAAGAGACCCAGTACTTC
CDR3aa: CASRDTSSPQETQYF
v_gene: TRBV7-9
d_gene: -
j_gene: TRBJ2-5

CDR3nt: TGTGCCAGCAGCCCTACCGGGGTCCGGAACACTGAAGCTTTCTTT
CDR3aa: CASSPTGVRNTEAFF
v_gene: TRBV7-3
d_gene: -
j_gene: TRBJ1-1

CDR3nt: TGTGCCAGTAGTAGAGGGGGTGAGTATCAGCCCCAGCATTTT
CDR3aa: CASSRGGEYQPQHF
v_gene: TRBV19
d_gene: -
j_gene: TRBJ1-5

CDR3nt: TGTGCCAGCAGCGCGGACAGGGCGCGGAATTCACCCCTCCACTTT
CDR3aa: CASSADRARNSPLHF
v_gene: TRBV13
d_gene: TRBD1
j_gene: TRBJ1-6

CDR3nt: TGTGCCAGCAGCGTCGAGACAGGGGTTATAGGTGAGCAGTTCTTC
CDR3aa: CASSVETGVIGEQFF
v_gene: TRBV6-4
d_gene: TRBD1
j_gene: TRBJ2-1

CDR3nt: TGTGCCAGCAGCAGGGGACCAGAGGTTACGCAGTATTTT
CDR3aa: CASSRGPEVTQYF
v_gene: TRBV2
d_gene: -
j_gene: TRBJ2-3

CDR3nt: TGTGCCAGCAGCTGGGGGACAGGGGCACTGAACACTGAAGCTTTCTTT
CDR3aa: CASSWGTGALNTEAFF
v_gene: TRBV11-2
d_gene: TRBD1
j_gene: TRBJ1-1

CDR3nt: TGTGCCAGCAGGCGGGAATGGGGCTCCTACGAGCAGTACTTC
CDR3aa: CASRREWGSYEQYF
v_gene: TRBV2
d_gene: -
j_gene: TRBJ2-7

CDR3nt: TGTGCCAGCAGTCCAGCGGGAAACATTCAGTACTTC
CDR3aa: CASSPAGNIQYF
v_gene: TRBV2
d_gene: -
j_gene: TRBJ2-4

CDR3nt: TGTGCCAGCAGCTTAGCGCTTAATAGCGAGCAGCAGTATTTT
CDR3aa: CASSLALNSEQQYF
v_gene: TRBV7-6
d_gene: -
j_gene: TRBJ2-3

CDR3nt: TGTGCCAGCAGCCTAATAGCGGGAAGGTACAATGAGCAGTTCTTC
CDR3aa: CASSLIAGRYNEQFF
v_gene: TRBV7-3
d_gene: TRBD2
j_gene: TRBJ2-1

CDR3nt: TGTGCCAGCAGTGTATCTTCTCAGCCCCAGCATTTT
CDR3aa: CASSVSSQPQHF
v_gene: TRBV2
d_gene: -
j_gene: TRBJ1-5

CDR3nt: TGTGCCAGCAGCCAAGACCCGACTAGCGGGGACTACAATGAGCAGTTCTTC
CDR3aa: CASSQDPTSGDYNEQFF
v_gene: TRBV4-2
d_gene: TRBD2
j_gene: TRBJ2-1

CDR3nt: TGTGCCAGCAGCTTACTGTCCCCGGGGGGGAGTGGAGATACGCAGTATTTT
CDR3aa: CASSLLSPGGSGDTQYF
v_gene: TRBV7-2
d_gene: TRBD2
j_gene: TRBJ2-3

CDR3nt: TGTGCCAGCAGTTACTGGGCAGGGGACGGTGAAGCTTTCTTT
CDR3aa: CASSYWAGDGEAFF
v_gene: TRBV6-5
d_gene: -
j_gene: TRBJ1-1

CDR3nt: TGTGCCTGGAATAACCCCGGCGGAAAACTGTTTTTT
CDR3aa: CAWNNPGGKLFF
v_gene: TRBV30
d_gene: -
j_gene: TRBJ1-4

CDR3nt: TGTGCCAGCAGTCCGGGACAGGGAGGAAACACCATATATTTT
CDR3aa: CASSPGQGGNTIYF
v_gene: TRBV7-9
d_gene: TRBD1
j_gene: TRBJ1-3

CDR3nt: TGTGCCAGCAGTTTATACGGGCCAGGGGAGACCCAGTACTTC
CDR3aa: CASSLYGPGETQYF
v_gene: TRBV27
d_gene: -
j_gene: TRBJ2-5

CDR3nt: TGTGCCAGCAGAGGACAGGGGGCGCTCGAGCAGTACTTC
CDR3aa: CASRGQGALEQYF
v_gene: TRBV28
d_gene: TRBD1
j_gene: TRBJ2-7

CDR3nt: TGTGCCAGCTCACCACTTGGGCGTAGCTCTGGAAACACCATATATTTT
CDR3aa: CASSPLGRSSGNTIYF
v_gene: TRBV18
d_gene: -
j_gene: TRBJ1-3

CDR3nt: TGCAGCGTTGGCCAGGGGGAGACCCAGTACTTC
CDR3aa: CSVGQGETQYF
v_gene: TRBV29-1
d_gene: -
j_gene: TRBJ2-5